This T cell receptor beta chain was sequenced in a study of T cells after yellow fever vaccination. On the study more broadly: Flow sorting relied on CD3, CD45RA, CCR7 and CD95 to obtain EM, EMRA, CM and Tscm memory subsets. Study-level points and caveats: There were almost no vaccine-responding clonotypes detectable in the sorted memory subsets on day 0.

TCRdb re-analysed the 5' RACE reads in MiXCR, keeping a single row per CDR3 protein. Of about 12,000 distinct CDR3 sequences listed, 5.8% were seen once; the top ten hold approximately 0.99%. By sample share, this clonotype is medium-sized. This CDR3 has 12 residues. The germline V gene encodes CDR1 GTSNPN and CDR2 SVGIG (reference sequence). V was cut by 4 bases and J by 8 bases, with 12 bases left in between. The sample consisted of PBMCs, either bulk or a sorted T-cell subset (CD4+, CD8+, memory, or dextramer-sorted; not recorded which), taken on the day of the yellow fever booster vaccination. The chain employs TRBV30 and TRBJ2-4, with D possibly TRBD1 on 6 matching bases. The source of this sequence is a man aged 30-40 years who received the YFV17D yellow fever vaccine. The chain's CDR3 is CAWKEQGYIQYF. CDR3 nucleotide sequence: TGTGCCTGGAAAGAACAGGGTTACATTCAGTACTTC.